One and the same sample provided the 2 T cell receptor beta chains below, sequenced in a study of blood T cell repertoires in COVID-19 (dated by TCRdb to the early 2020s). Library preparation was by the immunoSEQ multiplex PCR assay. TCRdb re-hosts the immuneACCESS table, in-frame sequences only. Its copies lack some clones; in the studies checked, an unresolved V gene accounts for under half of them, and the cause for the rest is not known. Present in this sample are about 180,000 clones, about 80% of which were seen just once. 6.5% of the sample is taken by the ten largest. The specimen was peripheral blood. These receptors were collected from a man aged 65 to 85 with active or convalescent COVID-19.

The V call is TRBV7-2, the J call TRBJ2-7, with 10 bases lining up with TRBD1. The CDR3 is 15 amino acids. V trimming: 5 bases; J trimming: 4 bases; junction bases outside the gene matches: 8. CDR1 and CDR2 from the germline V gene are SGHTA and FQGNSA. In nucleotides, the CDR3 is TGTGCCAGCAGCCTCCGAATGGGACAGGGGTACGAGCAGTACTTC. It codes for CASSLRMGQGYEQYF.

The rearrangement joins TRBV30 to TRBJ1-2; D gene uncertain. Germline CDR1 reads GTSNPN; CDR2 reads SVGIG (reference sequence). The V end lost 3 bases, the J end lost 4 bases, and 21 bases lay between the germline ends. CDR3 length equals 16 residues. CDR3 nucleotides: TGTGCCTGGAGCCAAAAAAGGTCCGGACTGGGCTATGGCTACACCTTC. It is translated as CAWSQKRSGLGYGYTF.